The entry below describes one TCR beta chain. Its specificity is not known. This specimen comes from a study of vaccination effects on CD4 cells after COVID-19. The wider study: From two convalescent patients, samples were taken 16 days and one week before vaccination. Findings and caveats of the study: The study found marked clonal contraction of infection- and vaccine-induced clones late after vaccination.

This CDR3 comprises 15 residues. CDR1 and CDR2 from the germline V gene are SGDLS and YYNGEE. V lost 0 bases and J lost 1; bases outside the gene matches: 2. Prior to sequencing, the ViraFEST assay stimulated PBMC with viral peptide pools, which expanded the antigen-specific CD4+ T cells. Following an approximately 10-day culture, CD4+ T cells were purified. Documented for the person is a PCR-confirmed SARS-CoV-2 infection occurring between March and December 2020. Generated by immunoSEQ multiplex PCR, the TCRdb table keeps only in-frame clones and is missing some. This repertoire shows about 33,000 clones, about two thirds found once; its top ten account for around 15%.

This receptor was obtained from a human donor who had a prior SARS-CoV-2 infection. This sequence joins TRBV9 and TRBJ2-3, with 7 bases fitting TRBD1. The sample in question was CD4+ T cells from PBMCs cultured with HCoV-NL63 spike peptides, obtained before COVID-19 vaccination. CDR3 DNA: TGTGCCAGCAGCGTAGAACAGGGGCGCACAGATACGCAGTATTTT. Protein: CASSVEQGRTDTQYF. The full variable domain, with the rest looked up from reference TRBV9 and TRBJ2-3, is DSGVTQTPKHLITATGQRVTLRCSPRSGDLSVYWYQQSLDQGLQFLIQYYNGEERAKGNILERFSAQQFPDLHSELNLSSLELGDSALYFCASSVEQGRTDTQYFGPGTRLTVL.